Listed here are 13 T cell receptor beta chains from one sample, sequenced in a study of identical twins. TCRdb re-derived calls from the 5' RACE reads in MiXCR, one entry per CDR3 protein. The sample consists of around 1.7 million distinct CDR3 sequences, 32% of them appearing once. The specimen was cord blood. The receptors originated from a newborn girl in good health.

This clonotype occurred a few times. The chain carries TRBV6-5 and TRBJ2-5; 7 bases match TRBD1. CDR1 MNHEY and CDR2 SVGAGI come from the germline V gene. The CDR3 has 14 amino acids. V lost 1 base, J lost 3 bases, and 2 bases stayed unmatched. For the CDR3, the DNA is TGTGCCAGCAGTTACTACGACAGGGAAGAGACCCAGTACTTC. Protein: CASSYYDREETQYF.

This chain uses TRBV6-1 with TRBJ2-3; no clear D. V was trimmed by 4 bases and J by 2 bases, leaving 7 bases between them. This CDR3 region has 13 residues. Germline values: CDR1 MNHNS, CDR2 SASEGT. This CDR3 is CASSAPPTDTQYF. The CDR3 DNA reads as TGTGCCAGCAGTGCCCCCCCCACAGATACGCAGTATTTT.

This sequence joins TRBV28 and TRBJ2-2; D may be TRBD1 (7 bases). The CDR3 consists of 16 residues. The germline V gene encodes CDR1 MDHEN and CDR2 SYDVKM. V lost 2 bases to trimming and J lost 4 bases, with 14 bases between them. The CDR3 protein is CASSLRRGRATGELFF. The DNA for the CDR3 is TGTGCCAGCAGTTTAAGGAGGGGGCGCGCCACCGGGGAGCTGTTTTTT.

In its sample, this clonotype was seen once. The chain uses TRBV18 and TRBJ2-6, with no clear D. The V end was cut by 3 bases, the J end by 0 bases, with 9 bases between. The CDR3 is 16 amino acids. CDR1 is KGHSH, CDR2 LQKENI, per germline. CDR3 in amino acids: CASSPVVSSGANVLTF. The CDR3 DNA reads TGTGCCAGCTCACCTGTGGTGAGCTCTGGGGCCAACGTCCTGACTTTC. The full variable domain, completed using reference TRBV18 and TRBJ2-6, is NAGVMQNPRHLVRRRGQEARLRCSPMKGHSHVYWYRQLPEEGLKFMVYLQKENIIDESGMPKERFSAEFPKEGPSILRIQQVVRGDSAAYFCASSPVVSSGANVLTFGAGSRLTVL.

This clonotype was recorded a few times. The rearrangement joins TRBV3-1 to TRBJ2-1; 13 positions match TRBD2. The CDR3 contains 18 residues. Trimming at V came to 4 bases and at J to 0 bases, leaving 6 bases not matched to a gene. Germline values: CDR1 LGHDT, CDR2 YNNKEL (reference sequence). As DNA, the CDR3 is TGTGCCAGCAGCCTTCTCACTAGCGGGGGGGACTCCTACAATGAGCAGTTCTTC. This encodes CASSLLTSGGDSYNEQFF.

The gene calls are TRBV20-1 and TRBJ2-3; TRBD2 is a possible D gene (7 bases). CDR1 is DFQATT and CDR2 is SNEGSKA in the germline V gene (reference sequence). This CDR3 comprises 12 residues. V lost 4 bases and J 6 bases, leaving 11 bases between the germline ends. CDR3 loop: CSAKGGLDTQYF. As DNA, the CDR3 is TGCAGTGCTAAGGGGGGGCTGGATACGCAGTATTTT.

This clonotype was observed a few times. This chain connects TRBV6-6 to TRBJ2-5, with D possibly called TRBD1 or TRBD2 (5 bases each). Trimming shortened V by 8 bases and J by 5 bases, and 18 bases separated the two germline ends. CDR3 size: 14 residues. The germline gives CDR1 MNHNY, CDR2 SVGAGI (reference sequence). CDR3 coding DNA: TGTGCCAGCCAAGGGACGTTCTGGGAGGAGACCCAGTACTTC. Protein: CASQGTFWEETQYF.

The chain combines TRBV7-8 with TRBJ2-3; D is tentatively TRBD1 or TRBD2 (7 bases each). Trimming stripped 5 bases from V and 6 bases from J, with 18 bases between. The CDR3 is 15 residues long. The germline CDR1 and CDR2 sequences are SGHVS and FQNEAQ. The chain's CDR3 is CASSPTRGGPDTQYF. CDR3 nucleotides: TGTGCCAGCAGCCCCACCAGGGGGGGCCCGGATACGCAGTATTTT.

V is TRBV3-1 and J is TRBJ2-1; 9 bases line up with TRBD2. The CDR3 is 17 amino acids. V shed 4 bases, J shed 7 bases, and the junction held 14 bases outside the gene matches. The germline V gene encodes CDR1 LGHDT and CDR2 YNNKEL (reference sequence). CDR3 DNA sequence: TGTGCCAGCAGCCGCAGCCCACCGGGACTAGCCCTTAATGAGCAGTTCTTC. Protein sequence: CASSRSPPGLALNEQFF.

V usage is TRBV3-1 and J usage is TRBJ2-5; possibly TRBD2 for D (5 bases). The V end was cut by 3 bases, the J end by 5 bases, with 10 bases between. The CDR3 consists of 13 residues. In germline, CDR1 is LGHDT, CDR2 YNNKEL (reference sequence). CDR3 region: CASSHWTGETQYF. The CDR3 nucleotides are TGTGCCAGCAGCCATTGGACTGGGGAGACCCAGTACTTC.

The genes are TRBV9 and TRBJ2-1; maybe TRBD2 (6 bases). Germline CDR1 reads SGDLS; CDR2 reads YYNGEE. Deletions cut 0 bases from V and 2 bases from J, with 12 bases between. There are 16 residues in the CDR3. Here the CDR3 reads CASSVGPSVTYNEQFF. The CDR3 coding sequence is TGTGCCAGCAGCGTAGGACCTAGCGTAACCTACAATGAGCAGTTCTTC. Full variable domain (rest looked up from reference TRBV9 and TRBJ2-1): DSGVTQTPKHLITATGQRVTLRCSPRSGDLSVYWYQQSLDQGLQFLIQYYNGEERAKGNILERFSAQQFPDLHSELNLSSLELGDSALYFCASSVGPSVTYNEQFFGPGTRLTVL.

This clonotype appeared a few times. This sequence joins TRBV28 and TRBJ2-1, with 9 bases identical to TRBD1. From germline, CDR1 is MDHEN and CDR2 SYDVKM. CDR3 size: 15 residues. V lost 5 bases, J lost 5 bases, and 7 bases stayed unmatched. CDR3 nucleotides: TGTGCCAGCAGTGGGGAGACAGGGGGAGACAATGAGCAGTTCTTC. Encoded protein: CASSGETGGDNEQFF.

A remark on this clonotype: Mismatch with germline at one junction end may stem from a read error. This rearrangement joins TRBV12-3 or TRBV12-4 to TRBJ2-3, with D possibly being TRBD1 or TRBD2 (5 bases each). CDR3 length equals 16 residues. This chain's CDR3 is CASSPRGPPATDAQYF. CDR3 in DNA: TGTGCCAGCAGCCCCCGGGGCCCACCGGCCACAGATGCGCAGTATTTT.